This T cell receptor beta chain comes out of a study of blood T cell repertoires in COVID-19. Study-level information: Sites across the United States, Italy and Spain contributed samples from acute and convalescent COVID-19. T cells, B-cell-depleted T cells, or PBMCs provided the cDNA or gDNA that served as material.

In the original analysis: Estimated nucleated cell counts came from reference gene primer amplification. Method: immunoSEQ multiplex PCR; TCRdb's copy keeps in-frame clones and lacks some. For V, J and clone size, that table is used; D and trimming come from the DNA. This table holds about 260,000 clones, 83% found once. In germline, CDR1 is MNHNY, CDR2 SVGAGI (reference sequence). Trimming took off 7 bases at V and 4 bases at J, with 8 bases between the two ends. This CDR3 region has 13 residues. V is TRBV6-6 and J is TRBJ2-6; D not resolved. The origin of this receptor is a woman aged 50 to 60 who had recovered from COVID-19. The sample was peripheral blood. The CDR3 DNA reads TGTGCCAGCACCTCCTCGGGGGCCAACGTCCTGACTTTC. Its translation is CASTSSGANVLTF.